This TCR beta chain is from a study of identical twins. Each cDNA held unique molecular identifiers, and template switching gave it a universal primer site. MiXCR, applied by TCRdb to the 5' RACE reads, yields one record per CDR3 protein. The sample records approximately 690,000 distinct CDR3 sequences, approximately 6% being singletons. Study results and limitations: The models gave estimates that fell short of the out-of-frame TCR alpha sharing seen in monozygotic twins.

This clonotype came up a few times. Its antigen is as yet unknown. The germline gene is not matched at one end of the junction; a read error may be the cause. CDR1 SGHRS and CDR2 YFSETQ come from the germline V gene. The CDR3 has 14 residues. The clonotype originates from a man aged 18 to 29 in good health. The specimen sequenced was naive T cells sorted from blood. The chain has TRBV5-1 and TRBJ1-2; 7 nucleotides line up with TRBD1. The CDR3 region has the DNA TGCGCCAGCAGGGAAGGGGGCAATAACTATGGTTACACCTTC. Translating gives CASREGGNNYGYTF.